This T cell receptor beta chain was documented in a study of cytotoxic CD8 clonotypes in ibrutinib-treated CLL. Study information: Treatment had run for a median about twelve months, range 6 to 36, when response samples were taken. Study outcomes and limitations: Clonality was elevated at ibrutinib response and had returned toward baseline at progression. Baseline values of clonality outstripped age-matched healthy donors and followed circulating CD8+ T-cell counts.

The CDR3 sequence is 14 residues long. Germline V gene sequence: CDR1 MGHRA, CDR2 YSYEKL. Trimming left V 5 bases short and J 3 bases short, with 13 bases between. Target depth was 1 in 200,000 to 1 in 1 million T cells, about 10x per clonotype. Using immunoSEQ multiplex PCR, the repertoire was profiled, and TCRdb retains in-frame clones only, with some absent. The table records fewer than 400,000 clones, 67% of them present only once. Regarding this clone: Its antigen is not identified.

This TCR was sampled from a human donor with chronic lymphocytic leukemia. The chain uses TRBV4-1 and TRBJ1-2; possibly TRBD1 for D (5 bases). Sequenced material: PBMCs, taken after 36 months of ibrutinib treatment. The chain's CDR3 is CASSSRDGDYGYTF. CDR3 nucleotides: TGCGCCAGCAGCTCCCGGGACGGGGACTATGGCTACACCTTC.